This record concerns one T cell receptor (beta chain) sequence. The data derive from a study of shared clonotypes between healthy human individuals. Produced via immunoSEQ multiplex PCR; TCRdb's table is partial and in-frame only. This table holds about 480,000 clones, around 79% found once. The V segment lost 1 base and the J segment 6 bases; nucleotides outside the gene matches: 6. There are 15 residues in the CDR3. Germline V gene lookup returns CDR1 MDHEN and CDR2 SYDVKM. The material sequenced was PBMCs. The chain is built from TRBV28 and TRBJ1-5; 7 bases align to TRBD1. This clonotype originated in a woman aged 40-49 years in good health. Some clones in this sample may be carry-over from other donors' samples. The CDR3 here is CASSLYRGWGQPQHF. CDR3 sequence (DNA): TGTGCCAGCAGTTTATACAGGGGATGGGGTCAGCCCCAGCATTTT.